This T cell receptor beta chain was identified during a study of T cells in Graves' hyperthyroidism and ophthalmopathy. Turning to the study itself: Initial diagnosis, before any treatment, was when peripheral blood was collected.

Criteria for exclusion of patients were uncontrolled infection, other autoimmune disease, pregnancy or lactation. CDR1 and CDR2 (germline): LNHDA, SQIVND (reference sequence). V was clipped by 1 base and J by 1 base, with 10 bases between them. The CDR3 runs 15 residues. Amplified regions were TCR beta CDR3 sequences from RNA transcripts. Carried out on the TCR CDR3, a first-round RT-PCR used the HTBI primer set. MiXCR, applied by TCRdb to the multiplex PCR reads, yields one record per CDR3 protein. The sample carries around 700,000 distinct CDR3 sequences, roughly a sixth recorded once. This clonotype was picked up a small number of times.

Specimen: blood. The rearrangement joins TRBV19 to TRBJ1-2; D is ambiguous. This clonotype originated in a woman between 45 and 60 years old with Graves' hyperthyroidism that later progressed to Graves' ophthalmopathy. This chain's CDR3 is CASSIAGRFNYGYTF. Written as DNA, the CDR3 is TGTGCCAGTAGTATAGCGGGCCGGTTTAACTATGGCTACACCTTC. Together with reference TRBV19 and TRBJ1-2, the CDR3 gives the full variable domain: DGGITQSPKYLFRKEGQNVTLSCEQNLNHDAMYWYRQDPGQGLRLIYYSQIVNDFQKGDIAEGYSVSREKKESFPLTVTSAQKNPTAFYLCASSIAGRFNYGYTFGSGTRLTVV.